Listed below are T cell receptor beta chains from one sample, sequenced in a study of blood T cell repertoires in COVID-19. This table comes from immunoSEQ multiplex PCR, and its TCRdb copy is limited to in-frame clones, with some not included. Among some 250,000 clones listed, approximately 91% were seen once. Sequencing was done on a sample of PBMCs or T cells enriched from blood (not recorded which). These receptors all come from a woman aged 40 to 50 with acute COVID-19. The CDR3 runs from the conserved cysteine through the conserved F or W. The D gene is left open where the match is weak.

d_gene,j_gene,v_gene,CDR3aa
.,TRBJ2-4,TRBV24-1,CATSWADPSNIQYF
.,TRBJ2-1,TRBV14,CASNQWAGDNEQFF
.,TRBJ2-7,TRBV6-2/TRBV6-3,CASSYSRDYEQYF
TRBD2,TRBJ2-5,TRBV5-1,CASSSTTSGGQETQYF
TRBD1,TRBJ1-5,TRBV19,CASTETGSGNQPQHF
.,TRBJ1-1,TRBV5-4,CASSPGRTANTEAFF
TRBD2,TRBJ2-5,TRBV14,CASSQAPQIAGGTRETQYF
.,TRBJ1-2,TRBV30,CAWSVTGNYGYTF
TRBD1,TRBJ1-2,TRBV7-9,CASSPRTGVNYGYTF
TRBD1,TRBJ1-4,TRBV28,CASSSQGPTNEKLFF
TRBD2,TRBJ2-1,TRBV18,CASCDIGLAGGEQFF
TRBD2,TRBJ2-1,TRBV9,CASSPRDSGVVYNEQFF
TRBD2,TRBJ2-7,TRBV2,CASSVSGSSYEQYF
.,TRBJ1-4,TRBV18,CASSPDRINEKLFF
TRBD1,TRBJ2-7,TRBV10-3,CAISTGTEPYEQYF
TRBD2,TRBJ2-3,TRBV4-3,CASSVTSGATDTQYF
.,TRBJ2-7,TRBV11-2,CASSPTSMYEQYF
TRBD1,TRBJ1-4,TRBV5-1,CASSSEGTGGREKLFF
TRBD2,TRBJ2-2,TRBV3-1/TRBV3-2,CASSLGRLAGGLNTGELFF
.,TRBJ1-2,TRBV18,CASSPKGLGRSQDSGYTF
.,TRBJ2-1,TRBV11-2,CASRRDYNEQFF
.,TRBJ1-4,TRBV18,CASSPVQGSGEKLFF
.,TRBJ1-5,TRBV6-5,CASASEVGQPQHF